Below are 24 T cell receptor beta chains sequenced from a single sample in a study of PD-L1 blockade in urothelial cancer. The method was immunoSEQ multiplex PCR; TCRdb's version includes in-frame clones alone and lacks a portion of them. The sample contains around 46,000 clones, around 82% of which appear only once. As to time point: peripheral blood 6 weeks after treatment start. This specimen was PBMCs, taken around atezolizumab (anti-PD-L1) treatment. The source of these receptors is a man aged 60-69 years with urothelial cancer.

The chain couples TRBV7-6 to TRBJ2-2; perhaps TRBD2 as D (7 bases). The CDR3 sequence is 15 residues long. Germline V gene data show CDR1 as SGHVS and CDR2 as FNYEAQ. V was cut by 1 base and J by 6 bases, with 12 bases left in between. CDR3 nucleotides: TGTGCCAGCAGCTTAGGATACGGGGGGCCCGGGGAGCTGTTTTTT. This codes for CASSLGYGGPGELFF.

This clone was detected only once. J is TRBJ2-1 and V is TRBV9, with TRBD2 identical over 8 bases. Germline lookup yields CDR1 SGDLS and CDR2 YYNGEE. There are 16 residues in the CDR3. V gave up 1 base and J gave up 7 bases; unmatched junction bases: 10. The CDR3 region has the DNA TGTGCCAGCAGCGTATTGGGCGGGGGGTCCCAGAATGAGCAGTTCTTC. It yields the protein CASSVLGGGSQNEQFF.

The chain links TRBV5-1 to TRBJ2-5; possible D gene TRBD1, 5 bases. CDR3 length: 15 residues. V lost 0 bases and J 5 bases, leaving 14 bases between the germline ends. Germline values: CDR1 SGHRS, CDR2 YFSETQ. The CDR3: CASSLAGRVEETQYF. The CDR3 DNA is TGCGCCAGCAGCTTGGCAGGCAGGGTGGAGGAGACCCAGTACTTC. Filled out from reference TRBV5-1 and TRBJ2-5, the complete variable domain reads KAGVTQTPRYLIKTRGQQVTLSCSPISGHRSVSWYQQTPGQGLQFLFEYFSETQRNKGNFPGRFSGRQFSNSRSEMNVSTLELGDSALYLCASSLAGRVEETQYFGPGTRLLVL.

The chain combines TRBV7-8 with TRBJ1-1; D might be TRBD1 (5 bases). The CDR3 has 15 residues. Germline loops: CDR1 SGHVS, CDR2 FQNEAQ. The V end was cut by 2 bases, the J end by 2 bases, with 12 bases between. CDR3 DNA: TGTGCCAGCAGCTTACGCCAGGGATTTAACACTGAAGCTTTCTTT. It is translated as CASSLRQGFNTEAFF. Supplemented by reference TRBV7-8 and TRBJ1-1, the full variable domain reads GAGVSQSPRYKVAKRGQDVALRCDPISGHVSLFWYQQALGQGPEFLTYFQNEAQLDKSGLPSDRFFAERPEGSVSTLKIQRTQQEDSAVYLCASSLRQGFNTEAFFGQGTRLTVV.

V and J are TRBV19 and TRBJ2-1; maybe TRBD2 (5 bases). Germline lookup yields CDR1 LNHDA and CDR2 SQIVND (reference sequence). V was trimmed by 8 bases and J by 10 bases, leaving 18 bases between them. The CDR3 loop spans 13 amino acids. The CDR3 DNA follows: TGTGCCAGTTCCGACCGAATTGGCGGGGAGCAGTTCTTC. Translation gives CASSDRIGGEQFF. Using reference TRBV19 and TRBJ2-1 for the parts outside the CDR3, the full variable domain is DGGITQSPKYLFRKEGQNVTLSCEQNLNHDAMYWYRQDPGQGLRLIYYSQIVNDFQKGDIAEGYSVSREKKESFPLTVTSAQKNPTAFYLCASSDRIGGEQFFGPGTRLTVL.

The J gene is TRBJ1-6, the V gene TRBV6-4; tentative D call: TRBD1 (5 bases). Germline lookup yields CDR1 MRHNA and CDR2 SNTAGT. The CDR3 spans 17 residues. Trimming took 4 bases from V and 6 from J, leaving 19 bases between them. The CDR3 protein is CASSGLEGSMPNSPLHF. CDR3 bases: TGTGCCAGCAGTGGGTTGGAGGGGTCGATGCCTAATTCACCCCTCCACTTT.

The chain couples TRBV15 to TRBJ2-7; 12 nucleotides align to TRBD2. The germline gives CDR1 LNHNV, CDR2 YYDKDF (reference sequence). CDR3 size: 16 residues. Trimming at V came to 3 bases and at J to 0 bases, leaving 3 bases not matched to a gene. The CDR3 loop is CATSRGLAGLSYEQYF. CDR3 sequence (DNA): TGTGCCACCAGCAGGGGACTAGCGGGCCTCTCCTACGAGCAGTACTTC. Full variable domain (outside the CDR3, taken from reference TRBV15 and TRBJ2-7): DAMVIQNPRYQVTQFGKPVTLSCSQTLNHNVMYWYQQKSSQAPKLLFHYYDKDFNNEADTPDNFQSRRPNTSFCFLDIRSPGLGDTAMYLCATSRGLAGLSYEQYFGPGTRLTVT.

The J gene is TRBJ1-6, the V gene TRBV5-1, with 10 bases matching TRBD1. The V segment lost 2 bases and the J segment 8 bases; nucleotides outside the gene matches: 4. Per germline, CDR1 SGHRS and CDR2 YFSETQ. CDR3 length equals 15 residues. The CDR3 coding sequence is TGCGCCAGCAGCTTTCGACAGGGGGCTGATTCACCCCTCCACTTT. Translation: CASSFRQGADSPLHF. Full variable domain (rest looked up from reference TRBV5-1 and TRBJ1-6): KAGVTQTPRYLIKTRGQQVTLSCSPISGHRSVSWYQQTPGQGLQFLFEYFSETQRNKGNFPGRFSGRQFSNSRSEMNVSTLELGDSALYLCASSFRQGADSPLHFGNGTRLTVT.

This clone has just one count. The chain combines TRBV7-2 with TRBJ2-2; D perhaps matches TRBD2 (5 bases). V shed 2 bases and J shed 5 bases, with 9 bases lying between them. The CDR3 extends over 14 amino acids. CDR1 SGHTA and CDR2 FQGNSA come from the germline V gene. The CDR3 protein is CASSLSRETGELFF. The CDR3 DNA follows: TGTGCCAGCAGCTTATCAAGGGAGACCGGGGAGCTGTTTTTT.

The V call is TRBV29-1, the J call TRBJ2-5; TRBD2 matches 12 bases. Germline CDR1 SQVTM, CDR2 ANQGSEA. J was trimmed by 5 bases and V by 5 bases; bases with no gene match: 9. This CDR3 contains 15 residues. The CDR3 here is CSVPTSGSPIETQYF. The DNA of the CDR3 is TGCAGCGTTCCGACTAGCGGGAGCCCCATTGAGACCCAGTACTTC.

The V call is TRBV11-2, the J call TRBJ1-2; the match to TRBD1 covers 7 bases. Germline CDR1 SGHAT, CDR2 FQNNGV. The CDR3 is 14 residues long. Trimming at V came to 2 bases and at J to 2 bases, leaving 2 bases not matched to a gene. The CDR3 here is CASSLSQGNYGYTF. For the CDR3, the DNA is TGTGCCAGCAGCTTATCACAGGGGAACTATGGCTACACCTTC.

The chain carries TRBV6-5 and TRBJ1-2; 7 bases match TRBD1. The germline V gene encodes CDR1 MNHEY and CDR2 SVGAGI. Losses at the gene ends were 8 bases for V and 6 bases for J; bases not matched to a gene: 15. The CDR3 is made up of 15 amino acids. CDR3 DNA: TGTGCCAGCTCCACAGGGGCCCTAGCCCCAAATGGCTACACCTTC. It yields the protein CASSTGALAPNGYTF.

This clone was observed many times. CDR3 region: CASRKEVSGANVLTF. The CDR3 nucleotides read TGTGCCAGCAGGAAGGAGGTCTCTGGGGCCAACGTCCTGACTTTC. The rearrangement links TRBV7-2 to TRBJ2-6; D is perhaps TRBD2 (5 bases). The CDR3 is 15 amino acids. CDR1 is SGHTA and CDR2 is FQGNSA in the germline V gene. With 6 bases removed from V and 0 bases from J, the gap between germline ends came to 9 bases.

CDR3 amino acids: CASSQDLSGGSYEQYF. As DNA, the CDR3 is TGTGCCAGCAGCCAAGACCTGTCCGGGGGTTCGTACGAGCAGTACTTC. The V gene is TRBV4-2, the J gene TRBJ2-7; possible D gene TRBD2, 6 bases. CDR1 is LGHNA and CDR2 is YNFKEQ in the germline V gene. Deletions cut 0 bases from V and 4 bases from J, with 16 bases between. CDR3 length: 16 amino acids.

The CDR3 region is CASRSGTNTDTQYF. The CDR3 DNA sequence: TGTGCCAGCAGATCCGGGACTAACACAGATACGCAGTATTTT. The rearrangement links TRBV6-5 to TRBJ2-3, with 7 bases lining up with TRBD2. V gave up 6 bases and J gave up 2 bases; unmatched junction bases: 5. There are 14 residues in the CDR3. Germline V lookup: CDR1 MNHEY, CDR2 SVGAGI.

V and J are TRBV6-1 and TRBJ1-4; 8 positions agree with TRBD1. This CDR3 spans 14 amino acids. With V trimmed by 4 bases and J by 7 bases, 5 bases remained unmatched. CDR1 MNHNS and CDR2 SASEGT come from the germline V gene. In DNA form, the CDR3 reads TGTGCCAGCAGTGGGACAGGGAAGGTTGAAAAACTGTTTTTT. As protein: CASSGTGKVEKLFF.

The V call is TRBV4-1, the J call TRBJ2-1; 16 bases are shared with TRBD2. V was clipped by 4 bases and J by 9 bases; unmatched bases: 12. CDR1 is MGHRA and CDR2 is YSYEKL in the germline V gene. The CDR3 sequence is 18 residues long. CDR3 residues: CASSRARPGTSGGVEQFF. CDR3 in DNA: TGCGCCAGCAGCCGGGCTAGACCCGGGACTAGCGGGGGGGTTGAGCAGTTCTTC.

This chain connects TRBV11-2 to TRBJ2-5; 11 nucleotides agree with TRBD2. Germline loops: CDR1 SGHAT, CDR2 FQNNGV. There are 16 residues in the CDR3. V lost 5 bases to trimming and J lost 1 base; unmatched junction nucleotides: 6. The CDR3 protein is CASSRRLAGPQETQYF. The CDR3 nucleotides are TGTGCCAGCAGCCGGCGACTAGCGGGGCCCCAAGAGACCCAGTACTTC.

The chain joins TRBV29-1 to TRBJ2-3, with TRBD2 identical over 16 bases. The CDR3 runs 17 residues. Germline CDR1 and CDR2: SQVTM and ANQGSEA. After removal of 4 bases from V and 0 bases from J, the junction contained 4 bases not matched to a gene. CDR3 in amino acids: CSVAGTSGGESTDTQYF. As DNA, the CDR3 is TGCAGCGTTGCGGGGACTAGCGGGGGGGAAAGCACAGATACGCAGTATTTT.

The rearrangement uses TRBV10-1 and TRBJ2-1; TRBD2 is a possible D gene (6 bases). The CDR3 is 17 residues long. Germline CDR1 is WNHNN and CDR2 is SYGVQD (reference sequence). Trimming cost V 2 bases and J 1 base, with 15 bases left between them. DNA of the CDR3: TGCGCCAGCAGTGAGGATCGGGGGTTCGTTTCCTACAATGAGCAGTTCTTC. It is translated as CASSEDRGFVSYNEQFF.

This clone has a handful of counts. The chain combines TRBV6-5 with TRBJ2-7; D is undetermined. CDR3 length equals 13 residues. V lost 2 bases to trimming and J lost 3 bases, with 8 bases between them. Germline CDR1 MNHEY, CDR2 SVGAGI. The CDR3 region is CASSYAADYEQYF. In DNA, the CDR3 is TGTGCCAGCAGTTACGCGGCCGACTACGAGCAGTACTTC.

This clone was recorded only once. The chain employs TRBV10-2 and TRBJ2-2, with D perhaps TRBD1 (5 bases). CDR1 WSHSY and CDR2 SAAADI come from the germline V gene. V was shortened by 8 bases and J by 5 bases, with 15 bases between the two germline ends. This CDR3 is 14 amino acids long. CDR3 loop: CASQDRGTTGELFF. CDR3 nucleotides: TGCGCCAGCCAAGATAGGGGAACTACCGGGGAGCTGTTTTTT.

This sequence joins TRBV18 and TRBJ2-1, with 7 bases lining up with TRBD1. The CDR3 has 14 amino acids. V lost 5 bases, J lost 8 bases, and 9 bases stayed unmatched. Germline CDR1 KGHSH, CDR2 LQKENI. The CDR3 region is CASSRVTGADEQFF. The CDR3 DNA follows: TGTGCCAGCTCAAGGGTTACAGGGGCCGATGAGCAGTTCTTC.

The genes are TRBV20-1 and TRBJ1-1; D is undetermined. This CDR3 is built from 11 residues. V was shortened by 7 bases and J by 8 bases, with 14 bases between the two germline ends. The V gene's germline CDR1 is DFQATT and CDR2 SNEGSKA (reference sequence). DNA of the CDR3: TGCAGTGTCCGCCCGACTGGGGAAGCTTTCTTT. Residues: CSVRPTGEAFF.